This is a list of T cell receptor beta chains from one sample in a study of beta chain features in type 1 diabetes. TCRdb's copy holds only in-frame clones and misses some; the assay was immunoSEQ multiplex PCR. The sample lists 140,000 or so clones, around 9.3% occurring once. The sample comprised naive CD4+ T cells from blood. The receptors stem from a man aged 18 to 30 in good health. Both conserved end residues are part of each CDR3. Each record gives: V gene, J gene, clone size, D gene, CDR3 protein, CDR3 DNA. The D gene is left open where the match is weak. Rows give clone size only sometimes, using once, few, many, or a class for an expanded clone.

V: TRBV11-2; J: TRBJ1-1; size: .; D: .; CDR3: CASSLVLGGVTEAFF; DNA: TGTGCCAGCAGCTTAGTGTTGGGAGGGGTAACTGAAGCTTTCTTT
V: TRBV6-5; J: TRBJ2-3; size: .; D: .; CDR3: CASSNQRTDTQYF; DNA: TGTGCCAGCAGTAACCAACGGACAGATACGCAGTATTTT
V: TRBV4-3; J: TRBJ1-1; size: few; D: TRBD1; CDR3: CASSQGRGLFTEAFF; DNA: TGCGCCAGCAGCCAAGGGAGGGGGCTTTTCACTGAAGCTTTCTTT
V: TRBV4-2; J: TRBJ2-5; size: .; D: TRBD2; CDR3: CASSLGTRAETQYF; DNA: TGTGCCAGCAGTTTGGGGACTAGAGCTGAGACCCAGTACTTC
V: TRBV2; J: TRBJ1-6; size: .; D: TRBD1; CDR3: CARQGQAAGNSPLHF; DNA: TGTGCCAGACAGGGGCAAGCGGCGGGTAATTCACCCCTCCACTTT
V: TRBV11-2; J: TRBJ2-1; size: .; D: .; CDR3: CASIPVGSNEQFF; DNA: TGTGCCAGCATCCCCGTGGGCAGTAATGAGCAGTTCTTC
V: TRBV11-2; J: TRBJ1-1; size: few; D: TRBD1; CDR3: CASSLISGTGGTEAFF; DNA: TGTGCCAGCAGCTTAATATCCGGGACAGGGGGCACTGAAGCTTTCTTT
V: TRBV5-4; J: TRBJ2-7; size: .; D: .; CDR3: CASSLTGTLRSYEQYF; DNA: TGTGCCAGCAGCTTGACAGGGACCCTTCGTTCCTACGAGCAGTACTTC
V: TRBV7-3; J: TRBJ2-3; size: few; D: .; CDR3: CASSLTSQSDTQYF; DNA: TGTGCCAGCAGCTTAACTTCCCAGTCGGATACGCAGTATTTT
V: TRBV4-3; J: TRBJ1-4; size: few; D: .; CDR3: CASSLRQVPEKLFF; DNA: TGCGCCAGCAGCCTACGACAGGTCCCTGAAAAACTGTTTTTT
V: TRBV18; J: TRBJ1-6; size: few; D: TRBD1; CDR3: CASSPGTGASPLHF; DNA: TGTGCCAGCTCACCAGGGACAGGGGCTTCACCCCTCCACTTT
V: TRBV6-5; J: TRBJ2-7; size: few; D: .; CDR3: CASSSPGSSYEQYF; DNA: TGTGCCAGCAGTTCGCCAGGGTCCTCCTACGAGCAGTACTTC
V: TRBV4-2; J: TRBJ2-3; size: few; D: .; CDR3: CASSQDGGRGFFTDTQYF; DNA: TGTGCCAGCAGCCAAGATGGGGGCCGGGGCTTCTTCACAGATACGCAGTATTTT
V: TRBV4-1; J: TRBJ2-4; size: few; D: .; CDR3: CASSQEMGGIQYF; DNA: TGCGCCAGCAGCCAAGAAATGGGAGGCATTCAGTACTTC
V: TRBV7-6; J: TRBJ2-3; size: .; D: .; CDR3: CASSPVPDTQYF; DNA: TGTGCCAGCAGCCCCGTCCCGGATACGCAGTATTTT
V: TRBV7-2; J: TRBJ2-3; size: .; D: .; CDR3: CASSPRGGTQYF; DNA: TGTGCCAGCAGCCCGCGGGGTGGGACGCAGTATTTT
V: TRBV7-3; J: TRBJ2-3; size: .; D: TRBD2; CDR3: CASSLIAGADTQYF; DNA: TGTGCCAGCAGCTTAATAGCGGGGGCAGATACGCAGTATTTT
V: TRBV4-1; J: TRBJ1-4; size: few; D: .; CDR3: CASSPIGTGSEKLFF; DNA: TGCGCCAGCAGCCCGATAGGGACTGGCTCTGAAAAACTGTTTTTT
V: TRBV18; J: TRBJ2-2; size: .; D: .; CDR3: CASSPRGFGELFF; DNA: TGTGCCAGCTCACCAAGGGGTTTCGGGGAGCTGTTTTTT
V: TRBV4-3; J: TRBJ1-5; size: many; D: .; CDR3: CASSQTSNQPQHF; DNA: TGCGCCAGCAGCCAAACATCAAATCAGCCCCAGCATTTT
V: TRBV7-3; J: TRBJ2-2; size: few; D: .; CDR3: CASSLSDSRELFF; DNA: TGTGCCAGCAGCTTAAGCGACAGCCGGGAGCTGTTTTTT
V: TRBV5-1; J: TRBJ2-2; size: few; D: .; CDR3: CASSLSPGTNTGELFF; DNA: TGCGCCAGCAGCTTGTCACCGGGGACGAACACCGGGGAGCTGTTTTTT
V: TRBV5-4; J: TRBJ2-2; size: .; D: TRBD2; CDR3: CASSPYSGANTGELFF; DNA: TGTGCCAGCAGCCCCTATAGCGGGGCAAACACCGGGGAGCTGTTTTTT
V: TRBV7-8; J: TRBJ2-1; size: few; D: TRBD2; CDR3: CASSLGAGGYNEQFF; DNA: TGTGCCAGCAGCCTAGGTGCGGGGGGGTACAATGAGCAGTTCTTC
V: TRBV25-1; J: TRBJ1-4; size: .; D: .; CDR3: CASSAGAEKLFF; DNA: TGTGCCAGCAGTGCGGGAGCTGAAAAACTGTTTTTT
V: TRBV28; J: TRBJ2-2; size: few; D: .; CDR3: CASYSGELFF; DNA: TGTGCCAGCTATAGCGGGGAGCTGTTTTTT
V: TRBV10-3; J: TRBJ2-3; size: few; D: .; CDR3: CAISEGADTQYF; DNA: TGTGCCATCAGTGAAGGGGCAGATACGCAGTATTTT
V: TRBV18; J: TRBJ2-5; size: .; D: TRBD2; CDR3: CASSPTSAQETQYF; DNA: TGTGCCAGCTCACCGACTAGCGCTCAAGAGACCCAGTACTTC
V: TRBV5-1; J: TRBJ1-6; size: .; D: .; CDR3: CASSSAGEGNSPLHF; DNA: TGCGCCAGCAGCTCCGCCGGGGAAGGTAATTCACCCCTCCACTTT